This TCR beta chain emerged from a study of T-cell memory formation after mild COVID-19. The CDR3 is 13 residues long. Germline CDR1 is KGHDR and CDR2 is SFDVKD. V lost 8 bases and J lost 8, with 15 bases in between. MiXCR was run by TCRdb on the 5' RACE reads, yielding one entry per CDR3 protein. The table has some 340,000 distinct CDR3 sequences, 10% to 15% seen once. Sequenced material: PBMCs or a T cell subset sorted from them (not recorded which). The V call is TRBV24-1, the J call TRBJ2-1; maybe TRBD2 (6 bases). The receptor comes from a man between 18 and 35 years old who had mild COVID-19 (a few samples of this study predate the infection). Cell type and time point are not known. CDR3 coding DNA: TGTGCCACCATCGGGACTCTCTCGGATGAGCAGTTCTTC. It codes for CATIGTLSDEQFF.